This T cell receptor (beta chain) was identified in a study of shared clonotypes between healthy human individuals. Study-wide results and caveats: Represented diversity, genetic and exposure-history alike, was limited by few donors.

The assay was immunoSEQ multiplex PCR, and TCRdb's table has in-frame clones only and misses some. The sample contains some 2,000,000 clones, approximately 94% of which appear only once. With respect to this clone: Its antigen is still unknown.

The V end lost 3 bases, the J end lost 3 bases, and 11 bases lay between the germline ends. Germline V gives CDR1 SGHNT, CDR2 YENEEA. CDR3 size: 14 residues. Only CD45RO-negative cells positively selected for CCR7 counted as naive CD8 cells, so terminally differentiated effector memory CD45RA+ cells were excluded. The study drew all its donors from Caucasian adults living in Nashville, Tennessee. The sequence derives from a man between 18 and 35 years old in good health. This chain links TRBV11-3 with TRBJ1-1; D gene uncertain. Sequenced sample: naive CD8+ T cells sorted from blood. The CDR3: CASSLRGVDTEAFF. The DNA of the CDR3 is TGTGCCAGCAGCTTGCGTGGTGTGGACACTGAAGCTTTCTTT.